A selection of T cell receptor beta chains follows, all from one sample in a study of early T cells in non-severe SARS-CoV-2 infection. TCRdb reprocessed the 5' RACE reads with MiXCR, giving one entry per CDR3 protein. The repertoire holds fewer than 35,000 distinct CDR3 sequences, with approximately 10% as singletons. Material: whole blood. The source is an adult who was a healthcare worker with PCR-confirmed SARS-CoV-2 infection or an uninfected control (not recorded which). The CDR3 runs from the conserved cysteine through the conserved F or W. Each record gives: V gene, D gene, J gene, CDR3 protein. A D gene is named only where the DNA matches it firmly.

>TRBV20-1|NA|TRBJ2-1
CSANWGDFDNEQFF
>TRBV9|NA|TRBJ1-2
CASSLNLGTGEGYTF
>TRBV7-9|TRBD2|TRBJ2-2
CASSLQRGTAGTGELFF
>TRBV6-1|NA|TRBJ1-5
CASSESYSPTSNQPQHF
>TRBV29-1|NA|TRBJ1-2
CSVEKYGYTF
>TRBV20-1|TRBD2|TRBJ2-1
CSAIAGGGYNEQFF
>TRBV7-2|NA|TRBJ1-5
CASSPQGFNQPQHF
>TRBV27|TRBD2|TRBJ2-5
CASSLRGGAAETQYF
>TRBV6-5|TRBD2|TRBJ2-5
CASSDLQTSGAETQYF
>TRBV5-6|NA|TRBJ1-1
CASSARFNTEAFF
>TRBV20-1|TRBD1|TRBJ2-2
CSAPGTGSGELFF
>TRBV7-6|TRBD1|TRBJ1-4
CASSLAPIRDRGETNEKLFF
>TRBV12-3/TRBV12-4|TRBD1|TRBJ1-1
CASSGTGTANTEAFF
>TRBV9|TRBD1|TRBJ1-5
CASSVGTGGFQPQHF
>TRBV18|NA|TRBJ1-1
CASSPPSGIYTEAFF
>TRBV4-1|NA|TRBJ1-1
CASSRGPGAGGGNTEAFF
>TRBV6-1|TRBD1|TRBJ1-5
CALAQGANQPQHF
>TRBV5-5|NA|TRBJ1-5
CASSLTVINQPQHF
>TRBV7-9|TRBD2|TRBJ2-7
CASSLETGLVTEQYF
>TRBV19|TRBD1|TRBJ1-4
CAVGQGKIATNEKLFF
>TRBV10-3|TRBD1|TRBJ1-1
CAISEATGSGTEAFF
>TRBV9|NA|TRBJ1-1
CASSALSGVGTEAFF
>TRBV24-1|NA|TRBJ2-2
CATSDPPTAGELFF
>TRBV29-1|NA|TRBJ1-1
CSVGMNTEAFF
>TRBV7-2|TRBD2|TRBJ2-1
CASSLGIRAGGTYNEQFF
>TRBV12-3/TRBV12-4|NA|TRBJ2-1
CASRRSTAPSNEQFF
>TRBV7-8|TRBD1|TRBJ1-2
CASSSTGQGSYGYTF